Shown below are 24 T cell receptor beta chains from a single sample sequenced in a study of OX40 agonist ivuxolimab in advanced cancers. Assay used: immunoSEQ multiplex PCR; TCRdb lists only in-frame clones, some missing. Seen here are approximately 82,000 clones, roughly 90% observed once, and the top ten hold 0.55% to 0.75%. Sequencing was performed on CD4+ or CD8+ T cells sorted from blood, taken in a trial of the OX40 agonist ivuxolimab. The source is an adult with an advanced solid tumor such as melanoma, head and neck, liver or kidney cancer.

The chain recombines TRBV5-1 with TRBJ2-7; D is ambiguous. The V end was cut by 5 bases, the J end by 3 bases, with 6 bases between. This CDR3 spans 11 amino acids. Germline CDR1 SGHRS, CDR2 YFSETQ. CDR3 in amino acids: CASSDSYEQYF. The CDR3 DNA reads as TGCGCCAGCAGTGATAGCTACGAGCAGTACTTC.

This chain connects TRBV6-1 to TRBJ2-1; 10 bases map to TRBD1. CDR3 size: 16 residues. Germline V CDR1 and CDR2: MNHNS, SASEGT. Trimming took 4 bases from V and 7 from J; bases not matched to a gene: 10. CDR3 sequence (DNA): TGTGCCAGCAGTGCCCGAGCCGGGACAGGGGATAATGAGCAGTTCTTC. This sequence encodes CASSARAGTGDNEQFF.

This chain connects TRBV5-1 to TRBJ2-3; 7 bases line up with TRBD2. With 2 bases clipped from V and 1 base from J, the junction kept 4 bases outside the gene matches. Germline CDR1 reads SGHRS; CDR2 reads YFSETQ. CDR3 length: 15 residues. The CDR3 DNA follows: TGCGCCAGCAGCTTAGGCCTAGCGGGCACAGATACGCAGTATTTT. It specifies CASSLGLAGTDTQYF.

The rearrangement uses TRBV7-9 and TRBJ2-7, with 8 bases identical to TRBD1. Germline values: CDR1 SEHNR, CDR2 FQNEAQ (reference sequence). With V trimmed by 6 bases and J by 6 bases, 4 bases remained unmatched. The CDR3 runs 12 residues. CDR3 coding DNA: TGTGCCAGCAGTTTGACAGGGGTCGAGCAGTACTTC. As protein: CASSLTGVEQYF. The full variable domain, rest sourced from reference TRBV7-9 and TRBJ2-7, is DTGVSQNPRHKITKRGQNVTFRCDPISEHNRLYWYRQTLGQGPEFLTYFQNEAQLEKSRLLSDRFSAERPKGSFSTLEIQRTEQGDSAMYLCASSLTGVEQYFGPGTRLTVT.

A note on this clone: Other DNA sequences of this sample code for an identical CDR3. This chain uses TRBV18 with TRBJ2-1; D remains ambiguous. Deletions cut 8 bases from V and 7 bases from J, with 9 bases between. This CDR3 comprises 11 residues. CDR1 KGHSH and CDR2 LQKENI come from the germline V gene. Here the CDR3 DNA reads TGTGCCAGCGTCTCCACTAATGAGCAGTTCTTC. Protein sequence: CASVSTNEQFF.

The V gene is TRBV6-5, the J gene TRBJ2-7; 7 positions agree with TRBD1. The V gene's germline CDR1 is MNHEY and CDR2 SVGAGI. This CDR3 is built from 14 residues. The V segment lost 5 bases and the J segment 11 bases; nucleotides outside the gene matches: 15. For the CDR3, the DNA is TGTGCCAGCAGTACTGGGACAGCCACCCCCAGAAAGTACTTC. As protein: CASSTGTATPRKYF.

The V and J genes are TRBV5-3 and TRBJ2-1; D is undetermined. TRBV5-3 is placed among ORFs of uncertain function. CDR3 length: 12 residues. V lost 2 bases and J lost 8, with 8 bases in between. CDR3 sequence (DNA): TGTGCCAGAAGCTTCGGGTCGCATGAGCAGTTCTTC. Translated: CARSFGSHEQFF.

The chain employs TRBV18 and TRBJ2-5, with D hard to call. The ends were cut back, 2 bases at V and 3 bases at J, with 7 bases in the middle. Germline-derived CDR1 and CDR2 are KGHSH and LQKENI. CDR3 size: 13 residues. The DNA for the CDR3 is TGTGCCAGCTCACCATTTAGTGAAGAGACCCAGTACTTC. Its protein product is CASSPFSEETQYF.

The V gene is TRBV5-1, the J gene TRBJ1-2; TRBD1 is a possible D gene (5 bases). The V gene lost 4 bases and the J gene lost 5 bases, with 18 bases spanning the gap. The CDR3 consists of 15 residues. Germline CDR1 SGHRS, CDR2 YFSETQ. The CDR3 loop reads CASSGADAGNYGYTF. The CDR3 nucleotides are TGCGCCAGCAGCGGAGCCGATGCAGGGAATTATGGCTACACCTTC. The variable domain in full, with the rest retrieved from reference TRBV5-1 and TRBJ1-2, is KAGVTQTPRYLIKTRGQQVTLSCSPISGHRSVSWYQQTPGQGLQFLFEYFSETQRNKGNFPGRFSGRQFSNSRSEMNVSTLELGDSALYLCASSGADAGNYGYTFGSGTRLTVV.

This chain joins TRBV12-5 and TRBJ2-7, with D tentatively TRBD1 (6 bases). With 2 bases removed from V and 5 bases from J, the gap between germline ends came to 13 bases. Germline CDR1 and CDR2: LGHNT and FRNRAP. There are 14 residues in the CDR3. The CDR3 reads CASGLTTGSDEQYF. The DNA for the CDR3 is TGTGCTAGTGGTTTGACGACAGGTTCTGACGAGCAGTACTTC.

Regarding this clone: Other DNA sequences in this sample translate to the same CDR3. V gene TRBV6-5 combines with J gene TRBJ1-5, with D tentatively TRBD1 (6 bases). Germline CDR1 and CDR2: MNHEY and SVGAGI. V dropped 0 bases and J dropped 5 bases, with 11 bases sitting between them. This CDR3 is 15 amino acids long. The CDR3 is CASSYSRGGDQPQHF. The CDR3, as DNA: TGTGCCAGCAGTTACTCGAGGGGGGGGGATCAGCCCCAGCATTTT.

A note on this clone: No conserved phenylalanine or tryptophan is present at the end of the CDR3, so a read error is the likely explanation. The DNA is left out, because the CDR3 cannot be placed on it with certainty; the CDR3 is given as TCRdb lists it. This chain links TRBV30 with TRBJ1-2. The CDR3 numbers 14 amino acids, ends counted. Germline-derived CDR1 and CDR2 are GTSNPN and SVGIG (reference sequence). CDR3 in amino acids: CAWIWKVKRSVTGR.

In this sample, this clone turned up once. The rearrangement uses TRBV6-1 and TRBJ2-1, with 9 bases matching TRBD2. The trim removed 1 base at V and 4 bases at J, leaving 8 bases unmatched. The germline CDR1 and CDR2 sequences are MNHNS and SASEGT. The length of the CDR3 is 17 residues. The CDR3 DNA follows: TGTGCCAGCAGTGAAGAAATTAGCGGGGGCCTATACAATGAGCAGTTCTTC. It codes for CASSEEISGGLYNEQFF.

The CDR3 is CASRDRGAGNTIYF. For the CDR3, the DNA is TGTGCCAGCCGGGACAGGGGGGCCGGAAACACCATATATTTT. This chain links TRBV2 with TRBJ1-3, with 11 bases lining up with TRBD1. Germline V gene lookup returns CDR1 SNHLY and CDR2 FYNNEI. The CDR3 extends over 14 amino acids. Losses at the gene ends were 8 bases for V and 4 bases for J; bases not matched to a gene: 4.

As concerns this clone: This specimen includes other DNA sequences encoding the same CDR3. This chain connects TRBV5-1 to TRBJ2-7; D may be TRBD2 (6 bases). Trimming cost V 2 bases and J 2 bases, with 14 bases left between them. CDR1 SGHRS and CDR2 YFSETQ come from the germline V gene. The CDR3 is 15 amino acids. This chain's CDR3 is CASSLGLAGPYEQYF. The DNA of the CDR3 is TGCGCCAGCAGCTTAGGACTGGCGGGACCCTACGAGCAGTACTTC.

This rearrangement joins TRBV29-1 to TRBJ2-5; no clear D. The germline V gene encodes CDR1 SQVTM and CDR2 ANQGSEA. Trimming shortened V by 3 bases and J by 5 bases, and 13 bases separated the two germline ends. This CDR3 contains 13 residues. CDR3 DNA sequence: TGCAGCGTTGACGTGGGAATAGTTGAGACCCAGTACTTC. Encoded protein: CSVDVGIVETQYF. The full variable domain, in which reference TRBV29-1 and TRBJ2-5 provide the parts outside the CDR3, is SAVISQKPSRDICQRGTSLTIQCQVDSQVTMMFWYRQQPGQSLTLIATANQGSEATYESGFVIDKFPISRPNLTFSTLTVSNMSPEDSSIYLCSVDVGIVETQYFGPGTRLLVL.

As concerns this clone: This sample also contains other DNA sequences that code for the same CDR3. The chain couples TRBV6-6 to TRBJ2-7, with D unresolved. Germline loops: CDR1 MNHNY, CDR2 SVGAGI (reference sequence). The CDR3 is made up of 13 amino acids. V gave up 5 bases and J gave up 2 bases, with 10 bases separating them. CDR3 DNA sequence: TGTGCCAGCAGTCCTCCAGCTACCTACGAGCAGTACTTC. This translates into CASSPPATYEQYF.

The chain combines TRBV6-6 with TRBJ2-7, with D tentatively TRBD1 (6 bases). The CDR3 runs to 13 residues. Germline CDR1 and CDR2: MNHNY and SVGAGI (reference sequence). The germline V and J ends were trimmed by 0 bases and 7 bases, with 10 bases remaining between them. CDR3 DNA sequence: TGTGCCAGCAGTTACTCGCGACAGGAAGAGCAGTACTTC. It translates to CASSYSRQEEQYF.

The sample holds one count of this clone. The chain uses TRBV30 and TRBJ1-4; TRBD1 matches 7 bases. This CDR3 has 15 residues. Germline V gene lookup returns CDR1 GTSNPN and CDR2 SVGIG (reference sequence). With 4 bases clipped from V and 8 bases from J, the junction kept 13 bases outside the gene matches. CDR3 in DNA: TGTGCCTGGAAGCCCGGAGGGGGCGGGGGAGAAAAACTGTTTTTT. Amino acid sequence: CAWKPGGGGGEKLFF.

This clone was seen once. CDR3 amino acids: CASSVRTGLNTEAFF. The CDR3 bases are TGTGCCAGCAGCGTACGGACAGGGCTGAACACTGAAGCTTTCTTT. The V gene is TRBV7-2, the J gene TRBJ1-1, with 8 bases aligning to TRBD1. Per the germline V gene, CDR1 is SGHTA and CDR2 is FQGNSA. With 5 bases clipped from V and 0 bases from J, the junction kept 5 bases outside the gene matches. The CDR3 spans 15 residues.

This sequence joins TRBV30 and TRBJ2-3, with 12 nucleotides matching TRBD2. Germline-derived CDR1 and CDR2 are GTSNPN and SVGIG (reference sequence). Germline trimming cut 5 bases from V and 8 bases from J; bases unmatched to any gene: 14. There are 16 residues in the CDR3. For the CDR3, the DNA is TGTGCCTGGTCACTCTGGGCTAGCGGGGGGGAGGGTACGCAGTATTTT. Residues: CAWSLWASGGEGTQYF.

Comment on this clone: A junction boundary mismatches the germline segment, possibly from a read error. This chain uses TRBV7-2 with TRBJ2-5; 13 positions agree with TRBD2. The CDR3 contains 13 residues. Per germline, CDR1 SGHTA and CDR2 FQGNSA. In nucleotides, the CDR3 is TGTGCCAGCAGCATGACTAGCGGGGGGTCTGGGAACTTC. Its translation: CASSMTSGGSGNF.

This clone was detected once. The rearrangement joins TRBV5-1 to TRBJ1-2; possible D gene TRBD1, 5 bases. Trimming shortened V by 10 bases and J by 6 bases, and 31 bases separated the two germline ends. Germline CDR1 reads SGHRS; CDR2 reads YFSETQ. The CDR3 is made up of 17 amino acids. The CDR3 protein is CAPARGVRGEGRDGYTF. The CDR3 bases are TGCGCCCCAGCAAGGGGTGTAAGGGGAGAGGGTCGCGATGGCTACACCTTC.

This clone was recorded only once. The CDR3 bases are TGTGCCAGCAGTGGGCCTGGAAACACCATATATTTT. The encoded protein is CASSGPGNTIYF. This sequence joins TRBV2 and TRBJ1-3; unclear D gene. V was clipped by 4 bases and J by 2 bases, with 3 bases between them. The CDR3 totals 12 residues. Germline V lookup: CDR1 SNHLY, CDR2 FYNNEI.